Included here is one T cell receptor (beta chain) sequence, with context. Its antigen is currently unknown. This record comes from a study of cytomegalovirus exposure and HLA in healthy donors. Study-level points and caveats: As a later analysis revealed, most CMV-associated TCR beta chains appeared HLA-restricted.

Primers for the PCR totalled 60 Vbeta and 13 Jbeta. Produced via immunoSEQ multiplex PCR; TCRdb's table is partial and in-frame only. The ten most abundant clones cover around 15% of a sample with roughly 80,000 clones. The CDR3 has 13 amino acids. J was trimmed by 2 bases and V by 5 bases; bases with no gene match: 6. Germline V gene lookup returns CDR1 GTSNPN and CDR2 SVGIG (reference sequence). This clonotype was sampled from a man aged 50 to 59 in good health and CMV-seropositive. Sequenced: PBMCs. This chain links TRBV30 with TRBJ2-7, with 7 bases aligning to TRBD1. The CDR3 DNA reads TGTGCCTGGTCCAGGGGGAGCGCCTACGAGCAGTACGTC. It translates to CAWSRGSAYEQYV.